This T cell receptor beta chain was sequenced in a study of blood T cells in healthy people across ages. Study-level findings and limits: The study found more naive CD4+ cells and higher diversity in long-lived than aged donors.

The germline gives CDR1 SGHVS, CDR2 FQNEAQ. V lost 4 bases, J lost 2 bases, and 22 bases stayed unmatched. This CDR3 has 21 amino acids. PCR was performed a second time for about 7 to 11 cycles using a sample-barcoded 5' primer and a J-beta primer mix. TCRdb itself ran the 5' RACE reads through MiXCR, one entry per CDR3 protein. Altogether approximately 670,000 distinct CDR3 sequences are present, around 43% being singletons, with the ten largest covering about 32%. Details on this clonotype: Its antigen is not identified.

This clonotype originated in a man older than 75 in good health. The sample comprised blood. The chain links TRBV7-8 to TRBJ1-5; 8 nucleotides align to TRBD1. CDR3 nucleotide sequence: TGTGCCAGCAGCTCCCTAAGGTACCCAATGATAATGGACAGGGGCAATCAGCCCCAGCATTTT. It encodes CASSSLRYPMIMDRGNQPQHF. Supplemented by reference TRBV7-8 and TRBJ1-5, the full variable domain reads GAGVSQSPRYKVAKRGQDVALRCDPISGHVSLFWYQQALGQGPEFLTYFQNEAQLDKSGLPSDRFFAERPEGSVSTLKIQRTQQEDSAVYLCASSSLRYPMIMDRGNQPQHFGDGTRLSIL.